Given below is one T cell receptor (beta chain) in context. The antigen is unknown. The assay was immunoSEQ multiplex PCR, and TCRdb's table has in-frame clones only and misses some. This repertoire shows 120,000 or so clones, approximately 88% found once; its top ten account for approximately 2%. While the first cohort had about 610 subjects, the donors belonged to the separate validation cohort of over a hundred subjects. The data originate from a study of cytomegalovirus exposure and HLA in healthy donors. Study information: The use of the same platform for the roughly 110 validation repertoires and the 550 to 850 first-cohort repertoires was reported by a later analysis.

CDR1 is SGHTA, CDR2 FQGTGA, per germline. The CDR3 has 14 residues. Trimming took 2 bases from V and 3 from J, leaving 9 bases between them. Study-level results: Some TCR beta chains (more than 150 of them) were listed as cytomegalovirus-associated. Per published reports, the classifier diagnosed cytomegalovirus status with high specificity and sensitivity.

The sequenced material came from PBMCs. The gene calls are TRBV7-3 and TRBJ2-3; D is possibly TRBD2 (6 bases). This TCR was sampled from a woman in her late teens or twenties in good health and CMV-seronegative. The CDR3 DNA reads TGTGCCAGCAGCTTAGGGACTTTGACAGATACGCAGTATTTT. The encoded protein is CASSLGTLTDTQYF.